These 8 T cell receptor beta chains came from one sample sequenced in a study of patients and donors after allogeneic stem cell transplantation. Using its own MiXCR run on the RT-PCR reads, TCRdb lists one record per CDR3 protein. The profile shows approximately 200,000 distinct CDR3 sequences, around 41% of them singletons. Sequencing was performed on blood, either unsorted or a sorted T cell fraction (not recorded which). The receptors come from a human donor who was either an allogeneic HSCT recipient or a stem cell or donor lymphocyte infusion donor (not recorded which). It is not recorded whose cells these are; they may come from a transplant donor.

Here the CDR3 reads CASSQGLPNEQFF. The CDR3 region has the DNA TGCGCCAGCAGCCAAGGACTACCCAATGAGCAGTTCTTC. The chain has TRBV4-3 and TRBJ2-1; D is perhaps TRBD2 (5 bases). V lost 1 base to trimming and J lost 6 bases, with 7 bases between them. The germline gives CDR1 LGHNA, CDR2 YSLEER. The CDR3 contains 13 residues.

The V gene is TRBV12-3 or TRBV12-4, the J gene TRBJ1-2; TRBD1 might be the D (6 bases). This CDR3 region has 13 residues. V was clipped by 10 bases and J by 2 bases, with 14 bases between them. The CDR3 loop reads CATLGGSNYGYTF. The DNA of the CDR3 is TGTGCCACTCTAGGGGGGTCCAACTATGGCTACACCTTC.

The chain combines TRBV9 with TRBJ1-1; no firm D call. Trimming left V 2 bases short and J 3 bases short, with 8 bases between. Germline V lookup: CDR1 SGDLS, CDR2 YYNGEE. This CDR3 is 13 amino acids long. The CDR3 DNA reads as TGTGCCAGCAGCGTGGCCCCGGACACTGAAGCTTTCTTT. Protein product: CASSVAPDTEAFF. Filled out from reference TRBV9 and TRBJ1-1, the complete variable domain reads DSGVTQTPKHLITATGQRVTLRCSPRSGDLSVYWYQQSLDQGLQFLIQYYNGEERAKGNILERFSAQQFPDLHSELNLSSLELGDSALYFCASSVAPDTEAFFGQGTRLTVV.

The CDR3 here is CASTPGLTNEQFF. CDR3 sequence (DNA): TGTGCCAGCACCCCGGGACTAACAAATGAGCAGTTCTTC. This chain joins TRBV12-3 or TRBV12-4 and TRBJ2-1; the match to TRBD2 covers 7 bases. The CDR3 has 13 residues. The ends lost 7 bases at V and 7 bases at J; junction bases unmatched: 7.

This chain connects TRBV27 to TRBJ1-2; the match to TRBD1 covers 9 bases. J gave up 4 bases and V 6 bases, and 6 bases lay outside the gene matches. Germline assignment: CDR1 MNHEY and CDR2 SMNVEV (reference sequence). The CDR3 consists of 14 residues. This chain's CDR3 is CASRITGGSYGYTF. In nucleotides, the CDR3 is TGTGCCAGCAGAATTACAGGGGGCAGCTATGGCTACACCTTC.

In its sample, this clonotype was seen a few times. The J gene is TRBJ2-3, the V gene TRBV4-2; tentatively, D is TRBD2 (5 bases). Trimming removed 0 bases from V and 10 bases from J, with 20 bases in between. Germline CDR1 LGHNA, CDR2 YNFKEQ. This CDR3 region has 16 residues. CDR3 region: CASSQDPGGLTISQYF. In nucleotides, the CDR3 is TGTGCCAGCAGCCAAGATCCCGGCGGGTTGACGATTTCGCAGTATTTT.

This clonotype was found a few times. The rearrangement links TRBV12-3 or TRBV12-4 to TRBJ2-3; 7 positions match TRBD1. The J segment lost 0 bases and the V segment lost 6 bases, leaving 3 bases of the junction unmatched. The CDR3 runs 14 residues. CDR3 DNA sequence: TGTGCCAGCAGCACGGGACAGAGCACAGATACGCAGTATTTT. Translating gives CASSTGQSTDTQYF.

This clonotype was picked up a small number of times. This chain connects TRBV4-1 to TRBJ1-2; 9 nucleotides match TRBD1. V gave up 4 bases and J gave up 4 bases; unmatched junction bases: 16. Germline lookup yields CDR1 MGHRA and CDR2 YSYEKL. The CDR3 is made up of 18 amino acids. The CDR3: CASSLRTGTGRFGYGYTF. Written as DNA, the CDR3 is TGCGCCAGCAGCCTCCGAACCGGGACAGGGAGGTTTGGCTATGGCTACACCTTC.